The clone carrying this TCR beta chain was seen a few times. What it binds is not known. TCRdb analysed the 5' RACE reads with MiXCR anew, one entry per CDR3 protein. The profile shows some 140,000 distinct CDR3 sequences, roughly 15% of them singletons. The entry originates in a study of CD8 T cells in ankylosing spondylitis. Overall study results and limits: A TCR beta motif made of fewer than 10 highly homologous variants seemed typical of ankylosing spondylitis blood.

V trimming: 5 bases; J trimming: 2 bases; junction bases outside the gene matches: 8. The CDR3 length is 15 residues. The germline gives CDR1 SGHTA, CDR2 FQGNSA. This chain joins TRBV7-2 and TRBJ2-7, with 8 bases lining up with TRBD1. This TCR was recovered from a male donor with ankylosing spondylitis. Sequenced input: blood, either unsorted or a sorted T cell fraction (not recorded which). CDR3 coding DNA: TGTGCCAGCAGCCGAAGGACAGGGCTAACCTACGAGCAGTACTTC. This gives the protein CASSRRTGLTYEQYF.